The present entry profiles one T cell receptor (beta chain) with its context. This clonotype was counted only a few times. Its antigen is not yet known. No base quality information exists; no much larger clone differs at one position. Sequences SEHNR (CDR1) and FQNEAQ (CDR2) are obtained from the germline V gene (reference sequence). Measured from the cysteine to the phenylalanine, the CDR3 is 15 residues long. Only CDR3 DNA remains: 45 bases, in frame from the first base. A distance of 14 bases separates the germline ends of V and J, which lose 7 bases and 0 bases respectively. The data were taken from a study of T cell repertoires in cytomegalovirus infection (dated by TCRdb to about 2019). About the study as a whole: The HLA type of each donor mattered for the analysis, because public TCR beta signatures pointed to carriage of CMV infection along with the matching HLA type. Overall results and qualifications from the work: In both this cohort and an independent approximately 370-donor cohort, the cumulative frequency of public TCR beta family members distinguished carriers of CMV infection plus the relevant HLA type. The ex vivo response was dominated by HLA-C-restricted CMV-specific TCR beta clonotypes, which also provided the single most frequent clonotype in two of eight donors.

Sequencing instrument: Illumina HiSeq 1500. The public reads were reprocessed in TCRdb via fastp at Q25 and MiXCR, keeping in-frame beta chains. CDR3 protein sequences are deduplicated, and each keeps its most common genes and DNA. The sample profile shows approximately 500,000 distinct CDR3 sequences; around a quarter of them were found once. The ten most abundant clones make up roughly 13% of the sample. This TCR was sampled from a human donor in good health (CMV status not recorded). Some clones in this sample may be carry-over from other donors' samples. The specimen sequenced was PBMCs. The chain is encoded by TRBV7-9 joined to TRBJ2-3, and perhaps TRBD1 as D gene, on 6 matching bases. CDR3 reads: CASNTPGQSTDTQYF. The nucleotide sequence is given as TGTGCCAGCAACACGCCCGGACAGAGCACAGATACGCAGTATTTT. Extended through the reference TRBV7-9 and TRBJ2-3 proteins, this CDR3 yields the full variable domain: DTGVSQNPRHKITKRGQNVTFRCDPISEHNRLYWYRQTLGQGPEFLTYFQNEAQLEKSRLLSDRFSAERPKGSFSTLEIQRTEQGDSAMYLCASNTPGQSTDTQYFGPGTRLTVL.